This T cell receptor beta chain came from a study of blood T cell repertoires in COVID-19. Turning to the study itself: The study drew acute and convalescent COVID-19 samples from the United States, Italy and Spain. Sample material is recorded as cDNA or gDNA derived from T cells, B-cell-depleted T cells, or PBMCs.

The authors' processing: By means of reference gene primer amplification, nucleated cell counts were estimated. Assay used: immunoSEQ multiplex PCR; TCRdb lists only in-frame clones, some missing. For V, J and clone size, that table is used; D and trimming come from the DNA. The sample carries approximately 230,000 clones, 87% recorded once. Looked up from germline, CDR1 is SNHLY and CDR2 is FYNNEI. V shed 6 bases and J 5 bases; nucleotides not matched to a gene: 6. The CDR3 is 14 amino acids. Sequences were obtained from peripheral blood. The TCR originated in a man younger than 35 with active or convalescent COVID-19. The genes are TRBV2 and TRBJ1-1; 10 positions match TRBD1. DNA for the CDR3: TGTGCCAGCAGACCGGGACAGGGGAGGACTGAAGCTTTCTTT. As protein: CASRPGQGRTEAFF.